This T cell receptor (beta chain) was identified during a study of identical twins. Each cDNA held unique molecular identifiers, and template switching gave it a universal primer site. TCRdb processed the 5' RACE reads anew with MiXCR; each CDR3 protein has one entry. This table has fewer than 500,000 distinct CDR3 sequences, approximately 15% appearing once. Germline CDR1 DFQATT, CDR2 SNEGSKA (reference sequence). The CDR3 is 15 amino acids. The sample holds a few counts of this clonotype. The antigen is unknown. General study points: Because invariant MAIT and iNKT cells could be present, zero-insertion analyses could be partly confounded. Fewer insertions characterized abundant cord blood beta clonotypes, whereas memory repertoires showed none.

The sample was also reused in another study, on yellow fever vaccine responses in identical twins. From that paper: Reportedly, twins showed a vaccine T cell response that looked partly convergent and partly personalized.

The rearrangement links TRBV20-1 to TRBJ1-1; 11 bases match TRBD1. The sequence derives from a woman under 30 in good health. Material: CD4+ T cells sorted from blood. The CDR3 DNA is TGCAGGGGGACCACCGGGACAGGGGGGGTCACTGAAGCTTTCTTT. Its protein is CRGTTGTGGVTEAFF.